The entry below gives a single T cell receptor beta chain sequence along with its context. What it binds is unknown. The source of the sample is a study of shared clonotypes between healthy human individuals. TCRdb's table, derived via immunoSEQ multiplex PCR, lists solely in-frame clones and lacks some. The data show some 2 million clones, approximately 95% seen once. Study results and caveats: Shared clonotypes: approximately 4.5% naive CD4, around 3.5% naive CD8, around 2.2% memory CD4, about 0.4% memory CD8.

This CDR3 has 14 residues. From germline, CDR1 is KGHSH and CDR2 LQKENI. V was trimmed by 3 bases and J by 5 bases, leaving 13 bases between them. Naive-designated CD8 cells lacked CD45RO, were positively enriched for CCR7, and omitted terminally differentiated effector memory CD45RA+ cells. This clonotype was sampled from a young man in good health. Sequenced: naive CD8+ T cells sorted from blood. The genes are TRBV18 and TRBJ1-2, with a tentative D call TRBD1 (6 bases). As DNA, the CDR3 is TGTGCCAGCTCACCGGGGGCGAAGGGGTATGGCTACACCTTC. Residues: CASSPGAKGYGYTF.